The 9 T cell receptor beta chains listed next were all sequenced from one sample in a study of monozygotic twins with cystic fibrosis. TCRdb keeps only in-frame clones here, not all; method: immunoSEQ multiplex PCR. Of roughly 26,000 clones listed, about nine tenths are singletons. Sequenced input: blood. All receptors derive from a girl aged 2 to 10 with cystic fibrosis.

CDR3 sequence reads: CASSPEGWRGPTYGANVLTF. Written as DNA, the CDR3 is TGTGCCAGCAGCCCCGAGGGGTGGCGGGGTCCCACCTATGGGGCCAACGTCCTGACTTTC. This chain joins TRBV9 and TRBJ2-6; a possible D gene is TRBD2 (6 bases). From germline, CDR1 is SGDLS and CDR2 YYNGEE. Trimming removed 4 bases at V and 3 bases at J, with 26 bases between. The CDR3 has 20 residues.

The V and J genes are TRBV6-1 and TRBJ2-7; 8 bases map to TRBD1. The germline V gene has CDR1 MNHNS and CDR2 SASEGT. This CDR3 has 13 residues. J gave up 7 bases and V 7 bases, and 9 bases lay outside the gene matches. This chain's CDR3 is CASTLDRGREQYF. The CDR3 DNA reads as TGTGCCAGCACCCTAGACAGGGGAAGGGAGCAGTACTTC.

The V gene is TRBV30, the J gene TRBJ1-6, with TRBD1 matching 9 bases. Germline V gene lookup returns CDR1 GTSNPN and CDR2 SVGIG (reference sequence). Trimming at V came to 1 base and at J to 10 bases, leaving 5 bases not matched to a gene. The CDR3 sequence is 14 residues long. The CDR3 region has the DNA TGTGCCTGGAGTGCGAATACAGGGGGCTCACCCCTCCACTTT. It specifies CAWSANTGGSPLHF.

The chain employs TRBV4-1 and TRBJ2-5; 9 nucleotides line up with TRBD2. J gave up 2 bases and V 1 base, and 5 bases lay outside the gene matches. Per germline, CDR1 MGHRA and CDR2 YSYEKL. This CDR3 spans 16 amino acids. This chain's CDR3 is CASSQGRLAEQETQYF. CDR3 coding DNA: TGCGCCAGCAGCCAAGGAAGACTAGCGGAACAAGAGACCCAGTACTTC.

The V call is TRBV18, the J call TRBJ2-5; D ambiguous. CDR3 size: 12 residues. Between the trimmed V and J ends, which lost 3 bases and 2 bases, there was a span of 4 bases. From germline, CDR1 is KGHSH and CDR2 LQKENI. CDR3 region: CASSPKQETQYF. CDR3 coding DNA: TGTGCCAGCTCACCCAAACAAGAGACCCAGTACTTC.

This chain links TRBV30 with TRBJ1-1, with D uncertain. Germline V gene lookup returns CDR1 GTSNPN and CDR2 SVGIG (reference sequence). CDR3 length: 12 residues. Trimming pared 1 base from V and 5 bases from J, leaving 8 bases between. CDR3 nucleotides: TGTGCCTGGAGTGCCGGAGGGACTGAAGCTTTCTTT. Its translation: CAWSAGGTEAFF.

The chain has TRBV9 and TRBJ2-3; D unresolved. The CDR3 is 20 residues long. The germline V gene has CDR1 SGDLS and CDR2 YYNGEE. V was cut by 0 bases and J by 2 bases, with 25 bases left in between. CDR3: CASSVGSPNRRALNTDTQYF. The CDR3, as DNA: TGTGCCAGCAGCGTAGGCTCTCCCAACCGCCGGGCCTTAAACACAGATACGCAGTATTTT.

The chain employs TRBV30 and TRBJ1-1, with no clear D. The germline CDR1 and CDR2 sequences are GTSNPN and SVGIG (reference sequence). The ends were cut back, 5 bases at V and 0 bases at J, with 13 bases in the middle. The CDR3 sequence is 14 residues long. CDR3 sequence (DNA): TGTGCCTGGGAAGGTGGGCAACTGAACACTGAAGCTTTCTTT. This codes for CAWEGGQLNTEAFF.

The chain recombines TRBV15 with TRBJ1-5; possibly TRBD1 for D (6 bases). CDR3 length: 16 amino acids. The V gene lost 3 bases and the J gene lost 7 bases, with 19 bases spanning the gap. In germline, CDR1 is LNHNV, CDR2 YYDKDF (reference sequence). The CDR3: CATSSDKGVRGQPQHF. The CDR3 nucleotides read TGTGCCACCAGCAGCGACAAAGGGGTAAGGGGGCAGCCCCAGCATTTT.